This paragraph covers one T cell receptor beta chain sequence. Each CDR3 protein gets one entry in TCRdb, which reprocessed the 5' RACE reads and gives no DNA. The listing contains about 160,000 distinct CDR3 sequences. CDR1 is SGHRS and CDR2 is YFSETQ in the germline V gene. The CDR3 loop spans 15 amino acids. This sample is drawn from a study of monozygotic twins with inflammatory bowel disease. The chain couples TRBV5-1 to TRBJ1-1; the D gene TCRdb calls, TRBD1, cannot be checked with no DNA. The TCR comes from a human donor with ulcerative colitis or Crohn's disease, or a healthy co-twin of an affected twin (not recorded which). The sequencing input was blood. CDR3 residues: CASSPRGHKDTEAFF.